This T cell receptor beta chain was found in a study of blood T cells in healthy people across ages. Whole-study findings and limits: Diversity of TCR beta per million T cells declined in a roughly linear way with age. More naive CD4+ cells and higher diversity marked long-lived donors relative to aged donors.

Sample-barcoded 5' priming and a J-beta primer mix drove a second PCR of roughly 7 to 11 cycles. A template-switch adaptor with 12 random nucleotides tagged each cDNA molecule. MiXCR, applied by TCRdb to the 5' RACE reads, yields one record per CDR3 protein. The sample shows 1.8 million or so distinct CDR3 sequences, more than 35% of them seen only once. Per the germline V gene, CDR1 is ENHRY and CDR2 is SYGVKD. V was pared by 8 bases and J by 0 bases, with 8 bases between. The CDR3 spans 12 residues. This clonotype was picked up a small number of times. The antigen remains undetermined. Investigators took about 9.4 milliliters of peripheral blood from every donor.

The specimen was blood. The TCR sequence derives from a human donor in good health. The chain employs TRBV10-3 and TRBJ2-7; D call uncertain. The CDR3 protein is CAIGSYSYEQYF. CDR3 DNA sequence: TGTGCCATCGGATCATACTCCTACGAGCAGTACTTC.